The rows below give T cell receptor beta chains drawn from one sample of a study of metastatic and nonmetastatic thyroid tumors. TCRdb re-called the PCR reads with MiXCR. Of 15,000 to 20,000 clones detected, nearly 35% appear once; the ten largest clones hold approximately 11%. The sample taken for sequencing was tumor tissue. All receptors come from a male donor with papillary thyroid cancer or a benign thyroid nodule (not recorded which). Some clones in this sample may be carry-over from other donors' samples. CDR3s include the opening cysteine and the closing phenylalanine or tryptophan. D genes are given only for firm matches. Clone size is given for some rows only: seen once, a few or many times, or a class if the clone is expanded.

d_call j_call v_call clone_size cdr3_aa cdr3_nt
NA TRBJ1-6 TRBV7-9 NA CASSFLQDSPLHF TGTGCCAGCAGCTTCTTACAAGATTCACCCCTCCACTTT
TRBD2 TRBJ2-2 TRBV5-1 NA CASSYYRTSEGIINTGELFF TGCGCCAGCAGCTACTACCGGACTAGCGAAGGGATTATTAACACCGGGGAGCTGTTTTTT
TRBD2 TRBJ2-7 TRBV20-1 NA CSARGLAGYEQYF TGCAGTGCTAGAGGACTAGCGGGCTACGAGCAGTACTTC
TRBD2 TRBJ2-7 TRBV19 medium-sized CASSIKRGGLSEQYF TGTGCCAGTAGTATAAAGCGGGGGGGTTTAAGCGAGCAGTACTTC
NA TRBJ1-2 TRBV20-1 NA CSARDQTGREYGYTF TGCAGTGCTAGAGACCAGACAGGACGGGAATATGGCTACACCTTC
TRBD2 TRBJ2-4 TRBV24-1 many CATSDSRRREFIQYF TGTGCCACCAGTGATTCAAGGAGGCGGGAGTTCATTCAGTACTTC
NA TRBJ1-2 TRBV18 NA CASSPLSDYGYTF TGTGCCAGCTCACCTTTGTCGGACTATGGCTACACCTTC
TRBD2 TRBJ2-2 TRBV5-1 NA CASSLELAGLTWELFF TGCGCCAGCAGCTTGGAGTTAGCGGGTCTCACCTGGGAGCTTTTTTTT
TRBD1 TRBJ2-7 TRBV11-2 once CASSQLGQAYEQYF TGTGCCAGCAGCCAGTTGGGACAGGCCTACGAGCAGTACTTC
TRBD2 TRBJ2-1 TRBV2 medium-sized CASSDPSGGYNEQFF TGTGCCAGCAGTGATCCTAGCGGGGGCTACAATGAGCAGTTCTTC
TRBD2 TRBJ2-7 TRBV7-2 NA CASSQGLAGDEQYF TGTGCCAGCAGCCAGGGACTAGCGGGAGACGAGCAGTACTTC
TRBD2 TRBJ2-7 TRBV20-1 NA CSARAGTSTAQSCEQYF TGCAGTGCTAGAGCCGGGACTAGCACCGCCCAGTCCTGCGAGCAGTACTTC
NA TRBJ1-5 TRBV4-1 NA CASSQEGGLVDEPQHF TGCGCCAGCAGCCAAGAAGGGGGGCTGGTGGATGAGCCCCAGCATTTT